This paragraph reports one T cell receptor beta chain. The data originate from a study of shared clonotypes between healthy human individuals. Germline CDR1 reads MNHNY; CDR2 reads SVGAGI (reference sequence). The CDR3 has 14 residues. The V and J ends lost 7 bases and 4 bases respectively, with 15 bases between them. Assay used: immunoSEQ multiplex PCR; TCRdb lists only in-frame clones, some missing. The repertoire holds roughly 2,500,000 clones, with more than 85% as singletons. This TCR was recovered from a man younger than 35 in good health. Some clones in this sample may be carry-over from other donors' samples. The specimen was naive CD4+ T cells from PBMCs. As for subset: CD45RA+ positively selected. V is TRBV6-6 and J is TRBJ2-3, with D perhaps TRBD1 or TRBD2 (5 bases each). CDR3: CASTRDRTPDTQYF. The CDR3 DNA sequence: TGTGCCAGCACCCGGGACCGAACCCCAGATACGCAGTATTTT.